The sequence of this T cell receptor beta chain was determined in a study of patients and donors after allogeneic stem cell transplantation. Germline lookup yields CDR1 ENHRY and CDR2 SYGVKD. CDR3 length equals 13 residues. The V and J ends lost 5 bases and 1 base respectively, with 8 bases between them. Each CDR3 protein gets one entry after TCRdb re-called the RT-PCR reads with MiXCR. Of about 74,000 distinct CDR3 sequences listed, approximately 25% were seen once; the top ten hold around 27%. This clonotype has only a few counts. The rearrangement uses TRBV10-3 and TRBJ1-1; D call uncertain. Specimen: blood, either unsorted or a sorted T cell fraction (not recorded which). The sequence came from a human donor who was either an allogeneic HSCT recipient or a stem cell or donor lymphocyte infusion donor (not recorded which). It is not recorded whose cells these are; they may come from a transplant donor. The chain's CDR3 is CAISPSSNTEAFF. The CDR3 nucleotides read TGTGCCATCAGTCCCTCTTCGAACACTGAAGCTTTCTTT.